Sequencing of this T cell receptor beta chain was carried out in a study of shared clonotypes between healthy human individuals. Study results and limitations: Rarefaction indicated that sorted-subset sequencing remained incomplete although depth was large. The study drew on few donors, limiting represented genetic and exposure-history diversity.

It was into CD45RA+ naive and CD45RA-negative memory subsets that the CD4+ cells were split. This CDR3 spans 16 amino acids. The V gene's germline CDR1 is MNHNY and CDR2 SVGAGI (reference sequence). Comments on this clone: Its target is not known. One end of the junction varies from germline; a read error may be responsible.

Clones were read by immunoSEQ multiplex PCR, and TCRdb kept only the in-frame ones, dropping some. The sample holds some 2.3 million clones, over 85% seen once. The chain joins TRBV6-6 to TRBJ2-7, with 10 bases fitting TRBD1. Specimen: naive CD4+ T cells from PBMCs. Subset denoted: CD45RA+ positively selected. This clonotype was sampled from a man younger than 30 in good health. Some clones in this sample may be carry-over from other donors' samples. The CDR3 is CASRYSDRGRAYEQYF. DNA for the CDR3: TGTGCCAGCAGATACTCAGACAGGGGGCGCGCCTACGAGCAGTACTTC.